One sample yielded the 21 T cell receptor beta chains listed below, sequenced in a study of cytomegalovirus exposure and HLA in healthy donors. 13 Jbeta primers and 60 Vbeta primers were used for the PCR. Data came from immunoSEQ multiplex PCR; TCRdb stores just in-frame clones and leaves some out. This table has 150,000 to 200,000 clones, roughly 80% appearing once. The source material was PBMCs. Receptors were obtained from a middle-aged woman in good health and CMV-seropositive.

This chain joins TRBV28 and TRBJ2-3, with a weak D call TRBD2 (5 bases). CDR3 length: 10 amino acids. Germline values: CDR1 MDHEN, CDR2 SYDVKM. V lost 6 bases to trimming and J lost 7 bases, with 5 bases between them. CDR3 nucleotides: TGTGCCAGCAGCGGGAATACGCAGTATTTT. Its translation is CASSGNTQYF.

The gene calls are TRBV30 and TRBJ1-2, with 9 bases that match TRBD1. Per the germline V gene, CDR1 is GTSNPN and CDR2 is SVGIG (reference sequence). V dropped 2 bases and J dropped 4; count of bases not matched to a gene: 8. The CDR3 spans 15 residues. DNA for the CDR3: TGTGCCTGGAGTAAAACGACAGGGGGACTCTATGGCTACACCTTC. It codes for CAWSKTTGGLYGYTF.

J is TRBJ2-1 and V is TRBV29-1, with 8 bases matching TRBD2. The CDR3 consists of 15 residues. Unmatched junction bases numbered 13, after V lost 3 bases and J lost 9 bases. CDR1 SQVTM and CDR2 ANQGSEA come from the germline V gene. CDR3 coding DNA: TGCAGCGTTGAGTTTATAGCGGGAAGTCGGCTTGAGCAGTTCTTC. Amino acids: CSVEFIAGSRLEQFF.

V gene TRBV28 combines with J gene TRBJ2-7; D perhaps matches TRBD1 (6 bases). Germline lookup yields CDR1 MDHEN and CDR2 SYDVKM. The CDR3 sequence is 13 residues long. Trimming stripped 8 bases from V and 5 bases from J, with 16 bases between. CDR3 DNA sequence: TGTGCCAGCGTTGGGGGCGCCTCGGACGAGCAGTACTTC. Its protein product is CASVGGASDEQYF. The whole variable domain, filled in from reference TRBV28 and TRBJ2-7, reads DVKVTQSSRYLVKRTGEKVFLECVQDMDHENMFWYRQDPGLGLRLIYFSYDVKMKEKGDIPEGYSVSREKKERFSLILESASTNQTSMYLCASVGGASDEQYFGPGTRLTVT.

CDR3 sequence reads: CASSLPGLAGGGETQYF. The CDR3 coding sequence is TGTGCCAGCAGCTTACCGGGACTAGCGGGAGGCGGAGAGACCCAGTACTTC. The chain is built from TRBV5-4 and TRBJ2-5; 15 nucleotides line up with TRBD2. The length of the CDR3 is 17 residues. V lost 2 bases to trimming and J lost 4 bases; unmatched junction nucleotides: 6. Germline V CDR1 and CDR2: SGHNT, YYREEE (reference sequence).

The chain joins TRBV7-2 to TRBJ2-2; 11 bases are a match to TRBD2. This CDR3 comprises 16 residues. Germline loops: CDR1 SGHTA, CDR2 FQGNSA. V lost 1 base and J lost 2; bases outside the gene matches: 0. The CDR3 sequence: CASSLGLAGNTGELFF. For the CDR3, the DNA is TGTGCCAGCAGCTTAGGACTAGCGGGAAACACCGGGGAGCTGTTTTTT.

The chain is built from TRBV30 and TRBJ2-2; tentatively, D is TRBD2 (5 bases). V was trimmed by 3 bases and J by 5 bases, leaving 7 bases between them. The CDR3 extends over 12 amino acids. The germline V gene has CDR1 GTSNPN and CDR2 SVGIG (reference sequence). The CDR3 reads CAWRRATGELFF. As DNA, the CDR3 is TGTGCCTGGAGGAGGGCTACCGGGGAGCTGTTTTTT.

V is TRBV5-1 and J is TRBJ2-7, with 9 bases identical to TRBD2. The CDR3 is 16 amino acids. Germline CDR1 is SGHRS and CDR2 is YFSETQ. V lost 2 bases to trimming and J lost 2 bases; unmatched junction nucleotides: 8. The CDR3 nucleotides read TGCGCCAGCAGCTTCTCCTTTAGCGGGAGACCCTACGAGCAGTACTTC. Amino acid sequence: CASSFSFSGRPYEQYF.

The chain couples TRBV4-2 to TRBJ2-5; 9 bases map to TRBD2. The J call is doubtful: the DNA matches TRBJ2-7 better. There are 17 residues in the CDR3. The germline V gene encodes CDR1 LGHNA and CDR2 YNFKEQ. The CDR3 region is CASSQGAVGAGGYEQYF. As DNA, the CDR3 is TGTGCCAGCAGCCAGGGGGCTGTTGGAGCGGGAGGCTACGAGCAGTACTTC.

The chain couples TRBV7-2 to TRBJ2-3; tentatively, D is TRBD1 (6 bases). This CDR3 contains 15 residues. In germline, CDR1 is SGHTA, CDR2 FQGNSA. V shed 2 bases and J shed 6 bases, with 15 bases lying between them. CDR3 sequence: CASSLQGLDLDTQYF. The CDR3 nucleotides are TGTGCCAGCAGCTTACAGGGGCTTGATTTGGATACGCAGTATTTT.

This chain links TRBV6-6 with TRBJ2-2; possibly TRBD1 for D (6 bases). The germline CDR1 and CDR2 sequences are MNHNY and SVGAGI (reference sequence). Between the trimmed V and J ends, which lost 6 bases and 1 base, there was a span of 12 bases. This CDR3 has 15 residues. The CDR3 DNA is TGTGCCAGCAGGACCGGGACACAGAACACCGGGGAGCTGTTTTTT. It translates to CASRTGTQNTGELFF.

The rearrangement joins TRBV4-3 to TRBJ2-7; 9 positions agree with TRBD2. Germline V gene lookup returns CDR1 LGHNA and CDR2 YSLEER. This CDR3 has 15 amino acids. V was clipped by 1 base and J by 5 bases; unmatched bases: 6. CDR3 in amino acids: CASSQGAGGRNEQYF. CDR3 in DNA: TGCGCCAGCAGCCAAGGAGCGGGAGGTAGGAACGAGCAGTACTTC.

The rearrangement joins TRBV6-1 to TRBJ1-5; D possibly corresponds to TRBD1 (6 bases). Trimming removed 1 base from V and 2 bases from J, with 9 bases in between. Germline values: CDR1 MNHNS, CDR2 SASEGT. This CDR3 has 15 amino acids. The CDR3 bases are TGTGCCAGCAGTGAAGATCCAGGGGGCAATCAGCCCCAGCATTTT. It translates to CASSEDPGGNQPQHF.

This chain connects TRBV29-1 to TRBJ2-5; 11 nucleotides line up with TRBD2. The tail of the sequence fits TRBJ2-7 better, so the J call may be wrong. CDR3 length equals 14 residues. Germline CDR1 SQVTM, CDR2 ANQGSEA. CDR3 DNA: TGCAGCGTCGGAGGACTAGCGGGTCTGTACGAGCAGTACTTC. Translated: CSVGGLAGLYEQYF.

The rearrangement links TRBV9 to TRBJ1-1; 7 bases match TRBD1. J lost 1 base, V lost 4 bases, and 1 base had no gene match. CDR1 and CDR2 (germline): SGDLS, YYNGEE. This CDR3 is 13 amino acids long. CDR3 nucleotides: TGTGCCAGCAGCCAGGGGGGGAACACTGAAGCTTTCTTT. This gives the protein CASSQGGNTEAFF.

This clone was observed once. This chain links TRBV30 with TRBJ2-6; D might be TRBD1 (6 bases). CDR3 length: 18 residues. Trimming pared 4 bases from V and 0 bases from J, leaving 19 bases between. Germline CDR1 reads GTSNPN; CDR2 reads SVGIG (reference sequence). In DNA, the CDR3 is TGTGCCTGGAAGCCCACAGGGCTCTATTTCTCTGGGGCCAACGTCCTGACTTTC. This translates into CAWKPTGLYFSGANVLTF.

The V and J genes are TRBV11-2 and TRBJ2-2; no clear D. The CDR3 extends over 13 amino acids. Between the trimmed V and J ends, which lost 4 bases and 0 bases, there was a span of 3 bases. Germline V gives CDR1 SGHAT, CDR2 FQNNGV. The CDR3 coding sequence is TGTGCCAGCAGCTCCACGAACACCGGGGAGCTGTTTTTT. This encodes CASSSTNTGELFF.

There are a few counts of this clone. The chain combines TRBV2 with TRBJ2-2, with 7 bases aligning to TRBD2. V was clipped by 5 bases and J by 0 bases; unmatched bases: 6. This CDR3 region has 16 residues. Germline CDR1 reads SNHLY; CDR2 reads FYNNEI. The DNA for the CDR3 is TGTGCCAGCAGTCCCCTAGCGGACCCGAACACCGGGGAGCTGTTTTTT. Its translation is CASSPLADPNTGELFF.

In DNA form, the CDR3 reads TGTGCCAGCACCTTGACAGGGGGCCCTCAGCCCCAGCATTTT. This encodes CASTLTGGPQPQHF. The J gene is TRBJ1-5, the V gene TRBV28, with 10 bases matching TRBD1. CDR1 and CDR2 from the germline V gene are MDHEN and SYDVKM. J lost 6 bases, V lost 7 bases, and 6 bases had no gene match. This CDR3 spans 14 amino acids.

The chain is built from TRBV5-4 and TRBJ2-1; 8 nucleotides agree with TRBD2. With V trimmed by 0 bases and J by 6 bases, 11 bases remained unmatched. Germline loops: CDR1 SGHNT, CDR2 YYREEE (reference sequence). This CDR3 has 17 residues. CDR3 nucleotides: TGTGCCAGCAGCTTGGCCCCTCTAGCGGGTGGGTCCAATGAGCAGTTCTTC. Protein product: CASSLAPLAGGSNEQFF.

The CDR3, as DNA: TGTGCCAGCAGCCTGGGACTTATACACGGAGATACGCAGTATTTT. It codes for CASSLGLIHGDTQYF. The genes are TRBV11-2 and TRBJ2-3, with a possible D match to TRBD2 (6 bases). Trimming took 5 bases from V and 5 from J, leaving 17 bases between them. The germline gives CDR1 SGHAT, CDR2 FQNNGV. The CDR3 has 15 residues.